The rows below give T cell receptor beta chains drawn from one sample of a study of CD8 T cells in Susac syndrome. Each CDR3 protein is one row after TCRdb ran MiXCR on the immunoSEQ multiplex PCR reads. The sample includes some 200,000 distinct CDR3 sequences, approximately 95% of them seen just once. The specimen sequenced was CD8+ T cells from PBMCs. These TCRs come from a human donor with Susac syndrome. Both conserved end residues are part of each CDR3. A D gene is named only where the DNA matches it firmly. Clone sizes are given selectively: once, few, many, or a class where the clone is expanded.

V gene	J gene	clone size	D gene	CDR3 DNA	CDR3 protein
TRBV4-2	TRBJ2-1	-	TRBD1	TGTGCCAGCAGCCCTAGCACAGGGGGCCCCTACAATGAGCAGTTCTTC	CASSPSTGGPYNEQFF
TRBV21-1	TRBJ1-1	-	-	TGTGCCAGCGACCCGTTAATAAAGTTGAACACTGAAGCTTTCTTT	CASDPLIKLNTEAFF
TRBV30	TRBJ1-2	-	-	TGTGCCTGGTCGCCAGGGGTCCCCTATGGCTACACCTTC	CAWSPGVPYGYTF
TRBV29-1	TRBJ1-1	-	-	TGCAGCGTCCCAAGACAGAACACTGAAGCTTTCTTT	CSVPRQNTEAFF
TRBV6-6	TRBJ2-4	-	-	TGTGCCAGCAGTCCCTCGATCCTAGGGGCCAAAAACATTCAGTACTTC	CASSPSILGAKNIQYF
TRBV12-3/TRBV12-4	TRBJ2-3	-	-	TGTGCCAGCAGTCTCGGGACTTCCGCTACGCAGTATTTT	CASSLGTSATQYF
TRBV3-1	TRBJ1-5	-	-	TGTGCCAGCAGCCAAGCCTGGGATCCGTATAGCAATCAGCCCCAGCATTTT	CASSQAWDPYSNQPQHF
TRBV4-1	TRBJ1-4	-	-	TGCGCCAGCAGCCAAGTAGTGAGGGAGCAGCTGTTTTTT	CASSQVVREQLFF
TRBV28	TRBJ1-1	-	-	TGTGCCAGCAGTAGGGGGGGTATGAACACTGAAGCTTTCTTT	CASSRGGMNTEAFF
TRBV9	TRBJ1-1	-	-	TGTGCCAGCAGCACGGACGGCGGGGGTGAAGCTTTCTTT	CASSTDGGGEAFF
TRBV28	TRBJ1-1	-	-	TGTGCCAGCAGTTTATCCAGCACTGAAGCTTTCTTT	CASSLSSTEAFF
TRBV20-1	TRBJ1-1	-	-	TGCAGTGCTAGAGAGGGCTTATCATCTGAAGCTTTCTTT	CSAREGLSSEAFF
TRBV2	TRBJ2-7	-	TRBD1	TGTGCCAGTGGACAGGGTCCCTACGAGCAGTACTTC	CASGQGPYEQYF
TRBV5-5	TRBJ2-6	-	-	TGTGCCAGCAGCTTGAGTGACTTCTCTGGGGCCAACGTCCTGACTTTC	CASSLSDFSGANVLTF
TRBV20-1	TRBJ2-7	once	-	TGCAGTGCTAGAGATTACGGGGCTAGCGACTACGAGCAGTACTTC	CSARDYGASDYEQYF
TRBV2	TRBJ2-1	-	TRBD2	TGTGCCAGCAGTGATTCGGGGACTAGCGGGAGTGATGAGCAGTTCTTC	CASSDSGTSGSDEQFF
TRBV12-3/TRBV12-4	TRBJ2-7	-	-	TGTGCCAGCAGGTCTGACAGTCCGGTGCAGTACTTC	CASRSDSPVQYF
TRBV12-3/TRBV12-4	TRBJ1-5	-	-	TGTGCCAGCAGTTTAGGTTATAATCAGCCCCAGCATTTT	CASSLGYNQPQHF
TRBV6-5	TRBJ1-1	-	-	TGTGCCAGCAGGCGCCGGGGGATGGGGGATTTAGAAGCTTTCTTT	CASRRRGMGDLEAFF
TRBV20-1	TRBJ2-5	-	-	TGCAGTGCGGCTAGACAAGAGACCCAGTACTTC	CSAARQETQYF
TRBV4-2	TRBJ2-2	-	TRBD2	TGTGCCAGCAGCCAAGTCATGGCTAGCGGGAGTCGCACCGGGGAGCTGTTTTTT	CASSQVMASGSRTGELFF
TRBV7-9	TRBJ2-2	-	-	TGTGCCAGCAGCTTAGTTCTCCTCGGGGAGCTGTTTTTT	CASSLVLLGELFF